These 19 T cell receptor beta chains share one sample of origin, sequenced in a study of T cell clonotyping in hematopoietic cell transplantation. The repertoire was sequenced with immunoSEQ multiplex PCR; TCRdb's copy has only in-frame clones and lacks some. The table includes 3,500 to 5,000 clones, about 17% detected once. This material consisted of peripheral blood mononuclear cells, taken 30 days after allogeneic stem cell transplant. All receptors derive from a male patient between 45 and 59 years old who had an allogeneic stem cell transplant from a related donor, so the T cells may come from the graft donor. Some clones in this sample may be carry-over from other donors' samples.

This clone was detected only a few times. The J gene is TRBJ2-1, the V gene TRBV28; 9 nucleotides match TRBD2. The CDR3 totals 14 residues. With 8 bases clipped from V and 7 bases from J, the junction kept 9 bases outside the gene matches. The V gene's germline CDR1 is MDHEN and CDR2 SYDVKM. The CDR3 is CASSAGGPGNEQFF. The CDR3 DNA reads as TGTGCCAGCTCCGCGGGAGGGCCGGGAAATGAGCAGTTCTTC.

This chain joins TRBV5-4 and TRBJ2-4; D is uncertain. The germline V and J ends were trimmed by 2 bases and 7 bases, with 4 bases remaining between them. The CDR3 consists of 11 residues. The germline V gene has CDR1 SGHNT and CDR2 YYREEE (reference sequence). CDR3 in DNA: TGTGCCAGCAGCTTTGGGAACATTCAGTACTTC. It translates to CASSFGNIQYF.

The CDR3 region is CAWSVGPNSNQPQHF. The CDR3 DNA follows: TGTGCCTGGAGTGTGGGGCCTAATAGCAATCAGCCCCAGCATTTT. The chain carries TRBV30 and TRBJ1-5; tentative D call: TRBD1 (5 bases). This CDR3 is built from 15 residues. Germline V gene sequence: CDR1 GTSNPN, CDR2 SVGIG (reference sequence). V was cut by 0 bases and J by 0 bases, with 9 bases left in between.

This chain connects TRBV5-6 to TRBJ2-7, with D unclear. The CDR3 consists of 14 residues. The germline gives CDR1 SGHDT, CDR2 YYEEEE. V lost 6 bases to trimming and J lost 2 bases, with 15 bases between them. The CDR3 DNA reads as TGTGCCAGCACCAACGACTTGACCACCTACGAGCAGTACTTC. This gives the protein CASTNDLTTYEQYF.

This clone was found a few times. The chain joins TRBV7-8 to TRBJ2-5; the D gene is possibly TRBD1 (6 bases). The V and J ends lost 3 bases and 10 bases respectively, with 9 bases between them. This CDR3 has 11 amino acids. Germline loops: CDR1 SGHVS, CDR2 FQNEAQ. This chain's CDR3 is CASSFEQGQYF. The CDR3 DNA sequence: TGTGCCAGCAGCTTTGAACAGGGCCAGTACTTC.

There are a few counts of this clone. This rearrangement joins TRBV6-1 to TRBJ1-2, with D possibly matching TRBD1 (5 bases). Trimming removed 7 bases from V and 4 bases from J, with 19 bases in between. This CDR3 has 15 residues. Germline CDR1 and CDR2: MNHNS and SASEGT. CDR3 coding DNA: TGTGCCAGCACTGGGGACGGCGTCCAAGGCTATGGCTACACCTTC. The encoded protein is CASTGDGVQGYGYTF.

This clone appeared a few times. The rearrangement uses TRBV29-1 and TRBJ1-5; TRBD1 is a possible D gene (5 bases). Germline V gene data show CDR1 as SQVTM and CDR2 as ANQGSEA. The V end lost 6 bases, the J end lost 1 base, and 7 bases lay between the germline ends. There are 12 residues in the CDR3. CDR3 loop: CSVGLSNQPQHF. CDR3 DNA: TGCAGCGTGGGACTGAGCAATCAGCCCCAGCATTTT.

This clone was detected a few times. V gene TRBV6-5 combines with J gene TRBJ1-6, with D unresolved. The germline CDR1 and CDR2 sequences are MNHEY and SVGAGI. V was shortened by 0 bases and J by 7 bases, with 10 bases between the two germline ends. The CDR3 extends over 15 amino acids. CDR3: CASSYSGSSNSPLHF. CDR3 DNA: TGTGCCAGCAGTTACTCGGGGTCCTCCAATTCACCCCTCCACTTT.

This clone was picked up a small number of times. J is TRBJ2-7 and V is TRBV30, with D perhaps TRBD2 (6 bases). CDR1 is GTSNPN, CDR2 SVGIG, per germline (reference sequence). V dropped 5 bases and J dropped 5 bases, with 13 bases sitting between them. This CDR3 has 12 residues. The CDR3 reads CAWGTGVDEQYF. The CDR3 region has the DNA TGTGCCTGGGGAACGGGAGTGGACGAGCAGTACTTC.

V gene TRBV28 combines with J gene TRBJ2-7, with D unresolved. Germline V gene sequence: CDR1 MDHEN, CDR2 SYDVKM. Trimming removed 3 bases from V and 3 bases from J, with 12 bases in between. This CDR3 has 14 residues. The CDR3 loop reads CASSFSGRNYEQYF. Here the CDR3 DNA reads TGTGCCAGCAGTTTTTCGGGCAGGAACTACGAGCAGTACTTC. Filled out from reference TRBV28 and TRBJ2-7, the complete variable domain reads DVKVTQSSRYLVKRTGEKVFLECVQDMDHENMFWYRQDPGLGLRLIYFSYDVKMKEKGDIPEGYSVSREKKERFSLILESASTNQTSMYLCASSFSGRNYEQYFGPGTRLTVT.

CDR3 nucleotide sequence: TGTGCCAGCAAAGCCGGGACAGGCCCCTACGAGCAGTACTTC. This encodes CASKAGTGPYEQYF. The genes are TRBV27 and TRBJ2-5; TRBD1 matches 8 bases. The J call could be wrong; TRBJ2-7 is a better fit for the DNA end. The CDR3 extends over 14 amino acids. The germline gives CDR1 MNHEY, CDR2 SMNVEV (reference sequence).

CDR3 bases: TGCAGCGTTGAATTCGGCAGGGAGAGGTACAATGAGCAGTTCTTC. Translated, it gives CSVEFGRERYNEQFF. The rearrangement links TRBV29-1 to TRBJ2-1; D assignment may be TRBD1 or TRBD2 (5 bases each). Deletions cut 2 bases from V and 4 bases from J, with 15 bases between. There are 15 residues in the CDR3. The germline gives CDR1 SQVTM, CDR2 ANQGSEA.

This sequence joins TRBV30 and TRBJ1-2; D not resolved. The CDR3 sequence is 11 residues long. V lost 2 bases and J lost 0, with 1 base in between. CDR1 and CDR2 (germline): GTSNPN, SVGIG (reference sequence). CDR3 amino acids: CAWSTNYGYTF. The DNA for the CDR3 is TGTGCCTGGAGTACTAACTATGGCTACACCTTC.

There are a few counts of this clone. V is TRBV30 and J is TRBJ1-1, with unresolved D. V lost 0 bases, J lost 2 bases, and 4 bases lay in between. CDR3 length: 12 residues. In germline, CDR1 is GTSNPN, CDR2 SVGIG (reference sequence). Here the CDR3 DNA reads TGTGCCTGGAGTGTCTCTAACACTGAAGCTTTCTTT. This translates into CAWSVSNTEAFF.

Here the CDR3 reads CSASEDGYTF. As DNA, the CDR3 is TGCAGTGCTAGCGAGGACGGCTACACCTTC. This chain links TRBV20-1 with TRBJ1-2, with D hard to call. Germline CDR1 is DFQATT and CDR2 is SNEGSKA (reference sequence). The V end lost 3 bases, the J end lost 8 bases, and 7 bases lay between the germline ends. The length of the CDR3 is 10 residues.

The V call is TRBV13, the J call TRBJ1-1; 7 bases agree with TRBD1. The CDR3 runs to 14 residues. Germline assignment: CDR1 PRHDT and CDR2 FYEKMQ (reference sequence). With 5 bases clipped from V and 2 bases from J, the junction kept 5 bases outside the gene matches. The CDR3 is CASSQDRFNTEAFF. CDR3 DNA sequence: TGTGCCAGCAGCCAGGACAGGTTTAACACTGAAGCTTTCTTT.

This clone was picked up a small number of times. The chain combines TRBV29-1 with TRBJ1-4; 7 bases line up with TRBD1. The CDR3 has 11 amino acids. V dropped 7 bases and J dropped 7; count of bases not matched to a gene: 3. Germline loops: CDR1 SQVTM, CDR2 ANQGSEA. CDR3 DNA: TGCAGCGCTAGGGGGCTTGAAAAACTGTTTTTT. This encodes CSARGLEKLFF. Drawing the rest from reference TRBV29-1 and TRBJ1-4, the complete variable domain is SAVISQKPSRDICQRGTSLTIQCQVDSQVTMMFWYRQQPGQSLTLIATANQGSEATYESGFVIDKFPISRPNLTFSTLTVSNMSPEDSSIYLCSARGLEKLFFGSGTQLSVL.

This clone was recorded a few times. Other nucleotide sequences from this sample produce the same CDR3. This rearrangement joins TRBV30 to TRBJ1-1, with TRBD1 identical over 7 bases. Germline CDR1 and CDR2: GTSNPN and SVGIG (reference sequence). This CDR3 region has 13 residues. The junction had 4 bases not matched to a gene; V was cut back by 2 bases and J by 4 bases. The CDR3, as DNA: TGTGCCTGGAGTCCAGGGGGTAGCACTGAAGCTTTCTTT. It encodes CAWSPGGSTEAFF.

This clone is labeled as medium-sized. The chain links TRBV19 to TRBJ2-7; D is uncertain. The V gene's germline CDR1 is LNHDA and CDR2 SQIVND (reference sequence). Trimming removed 3 bases from V and 0 bases from J, with 9 bases in between. The CDR3 totals 14 residues. The CDR3 DNA reads TGTGCCAGTAGTATTGGATTAAACTCCTACGAGCAGTACTTC. Translated, it gives CASSIGLNSYEQYF.